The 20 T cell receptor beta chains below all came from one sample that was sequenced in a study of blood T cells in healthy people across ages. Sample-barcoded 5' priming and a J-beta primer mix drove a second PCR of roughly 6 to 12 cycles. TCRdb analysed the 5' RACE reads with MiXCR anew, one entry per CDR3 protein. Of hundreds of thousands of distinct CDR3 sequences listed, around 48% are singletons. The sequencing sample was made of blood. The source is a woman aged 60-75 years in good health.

CDR3 sequence reads: CASSDWGLNGELFF. In nucleotides, the CDR3 is TGTGCCAGCAGTGACTGGGGGCTAAACGGGGAGCTGTTTTTT. The chain carries TRBV2 and TRBJ2-2; TRBD1 is a possible D gene (6 bases). V dropped 3 bases and J dropped 7 bases, with 12 bases sitting between them. The CDR3 runs 14 residues. Germline V CDR1 and CDR2: SNHLY, FYNNEI.

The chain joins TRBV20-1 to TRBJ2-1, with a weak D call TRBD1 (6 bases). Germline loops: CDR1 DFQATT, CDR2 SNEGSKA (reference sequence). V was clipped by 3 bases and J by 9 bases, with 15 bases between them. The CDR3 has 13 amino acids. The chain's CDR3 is CSARLRQDSEQFF. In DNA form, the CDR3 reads TGCAGTGCTAGGCTAAGACAGGACAGTGAGCAGTTCTTC.

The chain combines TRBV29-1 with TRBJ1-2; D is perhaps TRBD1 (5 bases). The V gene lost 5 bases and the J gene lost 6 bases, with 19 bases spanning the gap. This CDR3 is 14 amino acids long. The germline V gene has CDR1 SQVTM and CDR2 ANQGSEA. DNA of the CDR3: TGCAGCGTTATTTATGCAGGGTCGTCGAATGGCTACACCTTC. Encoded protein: CSVIYAGSSNGYTF.

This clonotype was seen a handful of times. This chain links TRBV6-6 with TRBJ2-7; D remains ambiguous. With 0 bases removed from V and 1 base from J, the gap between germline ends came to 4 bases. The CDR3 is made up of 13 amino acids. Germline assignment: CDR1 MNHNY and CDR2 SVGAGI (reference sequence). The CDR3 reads CASSYSQSYEQYF. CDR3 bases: TGTGCCAGCAGTTACTCGCAGTCCTACGAGCAGTACTTC.

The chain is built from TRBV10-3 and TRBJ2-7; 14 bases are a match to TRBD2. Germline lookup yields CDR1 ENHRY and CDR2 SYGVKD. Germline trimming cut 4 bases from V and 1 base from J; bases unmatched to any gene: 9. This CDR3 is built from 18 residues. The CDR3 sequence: CAISGEGTSGSRSYEQYF. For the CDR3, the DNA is TGTGCCATCAGTGGAGAGGGGACTAGCGGGAGCCGATCCTACGAGCAGTACTTC.

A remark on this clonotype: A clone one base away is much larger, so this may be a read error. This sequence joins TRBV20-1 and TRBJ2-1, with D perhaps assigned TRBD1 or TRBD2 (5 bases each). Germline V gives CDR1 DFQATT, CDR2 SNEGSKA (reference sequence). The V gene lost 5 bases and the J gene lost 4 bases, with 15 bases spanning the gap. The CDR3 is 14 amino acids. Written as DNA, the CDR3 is TGCAGTGCTCCTGTTCGGGGCGGGTACAATGAGCAGTTCTTC. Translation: CSAPVRGGYNEQFF.

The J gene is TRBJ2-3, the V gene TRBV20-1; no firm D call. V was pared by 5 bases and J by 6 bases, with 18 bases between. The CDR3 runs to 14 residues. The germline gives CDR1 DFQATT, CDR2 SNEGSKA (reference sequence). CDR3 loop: CSAVVSPAADTQYF. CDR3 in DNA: TGCAGTGCTGTCGTCTCCCCCGCTGCGGATACGCAGTATTTT.

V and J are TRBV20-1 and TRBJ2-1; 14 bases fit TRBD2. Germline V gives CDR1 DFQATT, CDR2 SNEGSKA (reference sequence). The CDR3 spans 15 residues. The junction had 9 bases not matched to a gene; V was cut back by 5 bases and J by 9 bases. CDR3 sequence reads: CSAPPTSGRGSEQFF. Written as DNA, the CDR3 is TGCAGTGCTCCCCCGACTAGCGGGAGGGGATCTGAGCAGTTCTTC.

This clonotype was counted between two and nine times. CDR3 sequence reads: CAWIGARFTGELFF. As DNA, the CDR3 is TGTGCCTGGATAGGGGCCAGATTCACCGGGGAGCTGTTTTTT. The chain joins TRBV30 to TRBJ2-2; possible D gene TRBD1, 5 bases. V lost 4 bases and J 4 bases, leaving 13 bases between the germline ends. Germline V gene sequence: CDR1 GTSNPN, CDR2 SVGIG (reference sequence). The CDR3 has 14 amino acids.

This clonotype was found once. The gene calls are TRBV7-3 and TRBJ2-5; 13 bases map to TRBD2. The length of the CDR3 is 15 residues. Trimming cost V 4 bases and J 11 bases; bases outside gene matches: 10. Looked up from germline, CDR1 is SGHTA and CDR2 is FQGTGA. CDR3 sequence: CASSWTSGSVNEQYF. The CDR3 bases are TGTGCCAGCAGCTGGACTAGCGGGAGTGTCAATGAGCAGTACTTC.

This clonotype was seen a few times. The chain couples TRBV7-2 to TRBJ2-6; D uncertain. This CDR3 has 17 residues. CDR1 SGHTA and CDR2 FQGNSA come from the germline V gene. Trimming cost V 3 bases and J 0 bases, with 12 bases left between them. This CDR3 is CASSFDGLISGANVLTF. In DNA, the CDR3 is TGTGCCAGCAGCTTTGACGGCCTGATCTCTGGGGCCAACGTCCTGACTTTC.

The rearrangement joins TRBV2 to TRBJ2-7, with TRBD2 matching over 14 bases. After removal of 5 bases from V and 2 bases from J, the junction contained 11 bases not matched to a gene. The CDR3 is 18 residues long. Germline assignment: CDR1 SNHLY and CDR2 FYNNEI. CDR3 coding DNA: TGTGCCAGCAGTCACACCGGGACTAGCGGGAGACTCACCTACGAGCAGTACTTC. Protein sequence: CASSHTGTSGRLTYEQYF. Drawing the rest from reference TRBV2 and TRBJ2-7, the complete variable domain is EPEVTQTPSHQVTQMGQEVILRCVPISNHLYFYWYRQILGQKVEFLVSFYNNEISEKSEIFDDQFSVERPDGSNFTLKIRSTKLEDSAMYFCASSHTGTSGRLTYEQYFGPGTRLTVT.

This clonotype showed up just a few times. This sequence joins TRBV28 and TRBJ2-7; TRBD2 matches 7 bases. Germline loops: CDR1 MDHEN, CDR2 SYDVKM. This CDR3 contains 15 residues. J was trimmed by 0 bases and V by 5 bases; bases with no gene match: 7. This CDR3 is CASSRGDLHSYEQYF. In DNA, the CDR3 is TGTGCCAGCAGTCGGGGGGACTTACACTCCTACGAGCAGTACTTC.

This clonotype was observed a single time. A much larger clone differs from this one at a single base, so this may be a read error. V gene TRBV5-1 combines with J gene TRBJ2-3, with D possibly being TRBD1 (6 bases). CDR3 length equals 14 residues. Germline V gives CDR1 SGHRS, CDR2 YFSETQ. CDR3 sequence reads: CASSVEDSTDAQYF. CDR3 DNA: TGCGCCAGCAGCGTTGAGGACAGCACAGATGCGCAGTATTTT.

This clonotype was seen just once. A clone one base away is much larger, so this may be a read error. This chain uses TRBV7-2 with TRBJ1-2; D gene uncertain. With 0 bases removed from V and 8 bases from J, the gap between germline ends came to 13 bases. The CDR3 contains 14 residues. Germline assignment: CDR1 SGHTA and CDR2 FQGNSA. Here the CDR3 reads CASSLAASERGYTF. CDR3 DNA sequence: TGTGCCAGCAGCTTAGCAGCGTCGGAAAGGGGCTACACCTTC.

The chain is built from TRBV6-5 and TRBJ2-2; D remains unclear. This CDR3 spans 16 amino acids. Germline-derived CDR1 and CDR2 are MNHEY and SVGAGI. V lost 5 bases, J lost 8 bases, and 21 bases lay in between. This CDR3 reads CASSRQSSHEVGELFF. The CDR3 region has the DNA TGTGCCAGCAGTCGCCAAAGTTCCCACGAGGTGGGGGAGCTGTTTTTT.

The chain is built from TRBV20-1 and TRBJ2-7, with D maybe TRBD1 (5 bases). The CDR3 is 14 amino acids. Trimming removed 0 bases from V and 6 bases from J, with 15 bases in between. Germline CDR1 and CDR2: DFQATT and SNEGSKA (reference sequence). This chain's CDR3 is CSAREGRVQGEQYF. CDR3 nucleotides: TGCAGTGCTAGAGAGGGCAGGGTGCAGGGCGAGCAGTACTTC.

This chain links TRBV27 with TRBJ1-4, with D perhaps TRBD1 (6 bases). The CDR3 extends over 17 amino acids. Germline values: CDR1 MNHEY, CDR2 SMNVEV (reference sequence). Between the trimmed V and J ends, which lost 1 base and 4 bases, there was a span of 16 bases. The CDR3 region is CASSLLASDRSNEKLFF. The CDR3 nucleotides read TGTGCCAGCAGTTTATTGGCTTCGGACAGAAGTAATGAAAAACTGTTTTTT.

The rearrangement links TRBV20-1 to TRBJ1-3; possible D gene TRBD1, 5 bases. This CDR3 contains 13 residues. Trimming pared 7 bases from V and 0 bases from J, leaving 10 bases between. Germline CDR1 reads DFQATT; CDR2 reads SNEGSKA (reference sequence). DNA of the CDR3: TGCAGTGGTTGGGGGGGCTCTGGAAACACCATATATTTT. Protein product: CSGWGGSGNTIYF.

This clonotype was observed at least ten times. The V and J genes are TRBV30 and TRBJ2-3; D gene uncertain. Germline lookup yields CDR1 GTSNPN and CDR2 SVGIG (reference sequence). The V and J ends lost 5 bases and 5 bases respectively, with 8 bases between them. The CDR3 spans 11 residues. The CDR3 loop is CAWVNGDTQYF. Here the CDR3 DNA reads TGTGCCTGGGTCAACGGAGATACGCAGTATTTT.